Shown below are 5 T cell receptor beta chains from a single sample sequenced in a study of T cell repertoires in cytomegalovirus infection. These receptors' antigens are unknown. TCRdb used MiXCR to reprocess the reads, holding one entry per CDR3 protein. This sample has about 570,000 distinct CDR3 sequences, with 40% found just once. Sample: cultured PBMCs, taken from culture after CMV antigen stimulation. The receptor set was obtained from a human donor in good health (CMV status not recorded). Some clones in this sample may be carry-over from other donors' samples.

The chain carries TRBV5-4 and TRBJ2-1; the match to TRBD2 covers 10 bases. Germline V lookup: CDR1 SGHNT, CDR2 YYREEE (reference sequence). J was trimmed by 0 bases and V by 1 base; bases with no gene match: 10. The CDR3 has 19 amino acids. The CDR3 bases are TGTGCCAGCAGCTTGCGACTAGCGGGCGTCCCGAGCTCCTACAATGAGCAGTTCTTC. The encoded protein is CASSLRLAGVPSSYNEQFF.

CDR3 sequence reads: CASSLEGNGETQYF. CDR3 sequence (DNA): TGCGCCAGCAGCTTGGAAGGCAATGGGGAGACCCAGTACTTC. The gene calls are TRBV5-1 and TRBJ2-5, with D hard to call. Germline V gene sequence: CDR1 SGHRS, CDR2 YFSETQ. V lost 0 bases, J lost 5 bases, and 11 bases lay in between. The CDR3 covers 14 residues.

J is TRBJ1-5 and V is TRBV15, with D hard to call. Germline assignment: CDR1 LNHNV and CDR2 YYDKDF (reference sequence). V was cut by 7 bases and J by 7 bases, with 11 bases left in between. The CDR3 loop spans 12 amino acids. In DNA form, the CDR3 reads TGTGCCACCACCCGCCCGGGGCAGCCCCAGCATTTT. Its protein is CATTRPGQPQHF.

There are a few counts of this clonotype. The chain recombines TRBV11-2 with TRBJ1-4, with a possible D match to TRBD1 (5 bases). Germline V gene lookup returns CDR1 SGHAT and CDR2 FQNNGV. Trimming removed 0 bases at V and 7 bases at J, with 12 bases between. The CDR3 runs 15 residues. The CDR3 DNA sequence: TGTGCCAGCAGCTTAGAGGGGCCAATGGGTGAAAAACTGTTTTTT. Its translation: CASSLEGPMGEKLFF.

The gene calls are TRBV5-1 and TRBJ1-4, with a weak D call TRBD1 (6 bases). CDR1 and CDR2 (germline): SGHRS, YFSETQ. V lost 4 bases to trimming and J lost 7 bases, with 17 bases between them. The CDR3 sequence is 15 residues long. The CDR3 coding sequence is TGCGCCAGCAGCCCCTGGACAGACTGGGGTGAAAAACTGTTTTTT. Translated, it gives CASSPWTDWGEKLFF.